This TCR beta chain was retrieved from a study of T cells after yellow fever vaccination. Study results and limitations: Reappearance after the booster was seen for most primary-vaccination clones, at 96% CD4 and about 90% CD8. A small proportion of clonotypes was detected in both the CD4 and CD8 compartments.

The CDR3 consists of 14 residues. Trimming removed 0 bases from V and 6 bases from J, with 12 bases in between. The germline V gene encodes CDR1 SGHRS and CDR2 YFSETQ. Production of TCR cDNA was by 5'RACE template switching, which also added a universal primer site and UMIs. Via MiXCR, TCRdb re-called the 5' RACE reads, giving one row per CDR3 protein. This table holds about 580,000 distinct CDR3 sequences, less than 20% found once. Comment on this clonotype: The target antigen is unknown.

Source: PBMCs, taken 5 days after the first yellow fever vaccination. The source is a man younger than 35 who received the YFV17D yellow fever vaccine. The chain is built from TRBV5-1 and TRBJ1-2; D is perhaps TRBD1 (6 bases). The CDR3 nucleotides are TGCGCCAGCAGCTTGGGGGCAGGGGAACATGGCTACACCTTC. Translated: CASSLGAGEHGYTF.